The 2 T cell receptor beta chains in this list originate from one sample, sequenced in a study of cytomegalovirus exposure and HLA in healthy donors. PCR amplification relied on 60 Vbeta primers (plus 13 Jbeta primers). Libraries were prepared by immunoSEQ multiplex PCR; TCRdb keeps only in-frame clonotypes and omits some of them. The table has over 100,000 clones, approximately 80% seen once. Source material: PBMCs. All receptors derive from a woman between 40 and 50 years old in good health and CMV-seronegative.

The chain links TRBV5-1 to TRBJ2-7, with 7 bases lining up with TRBD1. The CDR3 extends over 15 amino acids. Trimming took 1 base from V and 4 from J; bases not matched to a gene: 8. Germline CDR1 and CDR2: SGHRS and YFSETQ. CDR3 nucleotide sequence: TGCGCCAGCAGCTTGATTGCACAGGGGCAGTACGAGCAGTACTTC. Translated, it gives CASSLIAQGQYEQYF.

Concerning this clone: Additional DNA sequences in this sample encode the identical CDR3. The CDR3 DNA reads TGTGCCAGCAGCGGTGGACAGCTGAACACTGAAGCTTTCTTT. This encodes CASSGGQLNTEAFF. The gene calls are TRBV7-9 and TRBJ1-1; D is possibly TRBD1 (6 bases). CDR1 SEHNR and CDR2 FQNEAQ come from the germline V gene (reference sequence). Trimming left V 5 bases short and J 0 bases short, with 10 bases between. The CDR3 runs 14 residues.